This T cell receptor beta chain was profiled in a study of vaccination effects on CD4 cells after COVID-19. Subsequent to a culture period of roughly 11 days, CD4+ T cells were isolated. As to this clone: Its antigen is currently unknown.

Produced via immunoSEQ multiplex PCR; TCRdb's table is partial and in-frame only. The data contain tens of thousands of clones, 67% of them singletons. This TCR derives from a human donor who received a COVID-19 vaccine. Sequenced here: CD4+ T cells from PBMCs cultured without peptide, sampled before COVID-19 vaccination.

Here the CDR3 DNA reads TGTGCCAGTAGGGGGGGATCCGCCTACAATGAGCAGTTCTTC. As protein: CASRGGSAYNEQFF. The gene calls are TRBV19 and TRBJ2-1, with D possibly being TRBD2 (6 bases). From germline, CDR1 is LNHDA and CDR2 SQIVND (reference sequence). The CDR3 is 14 residues long. Between the trimmed V and J ends, which lost 6 bases and 2 bases, there was a span of 11 bases.